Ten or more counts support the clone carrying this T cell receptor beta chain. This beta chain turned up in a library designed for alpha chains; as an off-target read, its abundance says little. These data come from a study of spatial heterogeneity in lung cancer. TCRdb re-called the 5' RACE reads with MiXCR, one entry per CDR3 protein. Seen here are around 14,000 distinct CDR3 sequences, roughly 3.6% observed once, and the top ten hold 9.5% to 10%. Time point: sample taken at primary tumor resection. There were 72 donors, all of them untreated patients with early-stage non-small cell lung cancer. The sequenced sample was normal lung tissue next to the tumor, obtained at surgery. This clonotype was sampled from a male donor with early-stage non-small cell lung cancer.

This CDR3 is CSASTGLAGDLTDTQYF. The DNA of the CDR3 is TGCAGTGCTAGCACGGGGCTAGCGGGAGACCTCACAGATACGCAGTATTTT. This chain links TRBV20-1 with TRBJ2-3; 10 bases match TRBD2. CDR3 length: 17 amino acids. Unmatched junction bases numbered 11, after V lost 3 bases and J lost 2 bases. The germline V gene has CDR1 DFQATT and CDR2 SNEGSKA (reference sequence).